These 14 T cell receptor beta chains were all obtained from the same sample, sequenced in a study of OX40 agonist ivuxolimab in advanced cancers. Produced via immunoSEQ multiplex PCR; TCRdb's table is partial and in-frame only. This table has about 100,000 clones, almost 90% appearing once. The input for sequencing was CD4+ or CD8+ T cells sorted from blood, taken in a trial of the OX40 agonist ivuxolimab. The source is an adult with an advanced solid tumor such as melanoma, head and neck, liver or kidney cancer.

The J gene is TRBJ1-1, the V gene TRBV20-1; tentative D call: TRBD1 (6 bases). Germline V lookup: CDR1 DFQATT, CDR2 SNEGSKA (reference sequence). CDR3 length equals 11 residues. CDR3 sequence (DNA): TGCAGGGGAGTAGGGGGGCTCAAAGCTTTCTTT. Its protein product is CRGVGGLKAFF.

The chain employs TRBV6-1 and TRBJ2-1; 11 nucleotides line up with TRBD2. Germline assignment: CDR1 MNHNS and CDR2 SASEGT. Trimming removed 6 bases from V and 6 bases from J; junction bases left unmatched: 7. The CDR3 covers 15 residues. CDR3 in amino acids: CASRDLAGGFNEQFF. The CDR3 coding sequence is TGTGCCAGCAGGGACCTAGCGGGAGGCTTCAATGAGCAGTTCTTC.

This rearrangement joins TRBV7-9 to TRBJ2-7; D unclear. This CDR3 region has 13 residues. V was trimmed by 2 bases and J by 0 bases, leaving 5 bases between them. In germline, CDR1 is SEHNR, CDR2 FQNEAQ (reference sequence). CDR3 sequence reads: CASSLTDSYEQYF. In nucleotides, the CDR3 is TGTGCCAGCAGCTTAACAGACTCCTACGAGCAGTACTTC.

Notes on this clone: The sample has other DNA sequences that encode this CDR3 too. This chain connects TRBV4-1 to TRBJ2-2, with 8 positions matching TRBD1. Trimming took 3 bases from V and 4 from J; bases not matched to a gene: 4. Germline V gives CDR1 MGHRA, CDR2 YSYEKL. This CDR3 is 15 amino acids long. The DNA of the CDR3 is TGCGCCAGCAGCCAGGACAGGGCGGGCACCGGGGAGCTGTTTTTT. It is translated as CASSQDRAGTGELFF.

CDR3 loop: CASSPLSGGSTDTQYF. The CDR3 DNA follows: TGTGCCAGCAGCCCCCTTAGCGGGGGAAGCACAGATACGCAGTATTTT. The chain combines TRBV7-6 with TRBJ2-3, with 9 bases aligning to TRBD2. Trimming took 5 bases from V and 0 from J; bases not matched to a gene: 6. Per the germline V gene, CDR1 is SGHVS and CDR2 is FNYEAQ. The CDR3 sequence is 16 residues long.

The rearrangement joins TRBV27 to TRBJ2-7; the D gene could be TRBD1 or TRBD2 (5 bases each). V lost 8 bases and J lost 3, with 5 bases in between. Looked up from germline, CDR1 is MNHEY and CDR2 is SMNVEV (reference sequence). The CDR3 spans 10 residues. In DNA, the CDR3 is TGTGCCAGCGGGGGCTACGAGCAGTACTTC. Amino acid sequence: CASGGYEQYF.

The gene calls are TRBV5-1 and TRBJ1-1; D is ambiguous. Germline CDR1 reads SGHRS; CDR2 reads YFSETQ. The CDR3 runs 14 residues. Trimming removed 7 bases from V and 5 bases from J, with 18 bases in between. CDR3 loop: CASGTTLGGTEAFF. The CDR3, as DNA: TGCGCCAGCGGAACGACTTTGGGAGGGACTGAAGCTTTCTTT.

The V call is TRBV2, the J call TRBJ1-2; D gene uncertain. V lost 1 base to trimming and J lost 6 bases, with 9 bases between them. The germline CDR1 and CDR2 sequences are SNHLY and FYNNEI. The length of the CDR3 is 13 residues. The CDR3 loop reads CASSEVPMDGYTF. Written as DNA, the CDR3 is TGTGCCAGCAGTGAAGTCCCGATGGATGGCTACACCTTC.

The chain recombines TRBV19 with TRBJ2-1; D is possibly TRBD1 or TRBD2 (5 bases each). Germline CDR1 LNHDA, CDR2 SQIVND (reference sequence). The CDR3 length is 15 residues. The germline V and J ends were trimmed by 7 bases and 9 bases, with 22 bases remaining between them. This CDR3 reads CASMARDRKSGEQFF. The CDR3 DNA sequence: TGTGCCAGTATGGCCCGGGACCGTAAATCCGGTGAGCAGTTCTTC.

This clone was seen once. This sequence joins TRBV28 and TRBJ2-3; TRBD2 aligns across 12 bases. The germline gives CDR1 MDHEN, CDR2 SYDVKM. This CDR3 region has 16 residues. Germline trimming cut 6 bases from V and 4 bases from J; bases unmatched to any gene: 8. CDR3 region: CASRSRLAGDADTQYF. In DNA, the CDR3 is TGTGCCAGCAGGTCCAGACTAGCGGGAGACGCAGATACGCAGTATTTT. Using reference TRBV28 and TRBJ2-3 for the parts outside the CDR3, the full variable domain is DVKVTQSSRYLVKRTGEKVFLECVQDMDHENMFWYRQDPGLGLRLIYFSYDVKMKEKGDIPEGYSVSREKKERFSLILESASTNQTSMYLCASRSRLAGDADTQYFGPGTRLTVL.

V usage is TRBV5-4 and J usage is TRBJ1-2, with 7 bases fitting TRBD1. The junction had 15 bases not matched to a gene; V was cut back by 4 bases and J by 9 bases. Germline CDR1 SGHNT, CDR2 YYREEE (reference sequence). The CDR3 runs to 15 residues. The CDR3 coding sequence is TGTGCCAGCAGCGCACAGACAGGGACCGCAAGAAGCTACACCTTC. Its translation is CASSAQTGTARSYTF. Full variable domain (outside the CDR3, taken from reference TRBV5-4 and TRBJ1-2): ETGVTQSPTHLIKTRGQQVTLRCSSQSGHNTVSWYQQALGQGPQFIFQYYREEENGRGNFPPRFSGLQFPNYSSELNVNALELDDSALYLCASSAQTGTARSYTFGSGTRLTVV.

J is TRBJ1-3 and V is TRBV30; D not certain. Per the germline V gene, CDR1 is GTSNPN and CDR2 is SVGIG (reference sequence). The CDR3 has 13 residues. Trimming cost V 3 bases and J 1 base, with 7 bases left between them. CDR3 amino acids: CAWSFASGNTIYF. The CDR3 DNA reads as TGTGCCTGGAGCTTTGCGTCTGGAAACACCATATATTTT.

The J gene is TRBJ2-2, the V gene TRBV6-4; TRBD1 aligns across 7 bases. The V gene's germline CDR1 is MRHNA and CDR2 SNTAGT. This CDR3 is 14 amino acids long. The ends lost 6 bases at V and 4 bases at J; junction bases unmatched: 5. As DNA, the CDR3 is TGTGCCAGCAGAGTGACAGGGCTCACCGGGGAGCTGTTTTTT. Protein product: CASRVTGLTGELFF.

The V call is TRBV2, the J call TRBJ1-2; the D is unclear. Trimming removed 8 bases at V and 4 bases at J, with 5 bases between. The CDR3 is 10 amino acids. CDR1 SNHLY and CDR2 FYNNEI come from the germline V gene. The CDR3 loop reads CASGSYGYTF. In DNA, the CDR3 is TGTGCCAGCGGAAGCTATGGCTACACCTTC.